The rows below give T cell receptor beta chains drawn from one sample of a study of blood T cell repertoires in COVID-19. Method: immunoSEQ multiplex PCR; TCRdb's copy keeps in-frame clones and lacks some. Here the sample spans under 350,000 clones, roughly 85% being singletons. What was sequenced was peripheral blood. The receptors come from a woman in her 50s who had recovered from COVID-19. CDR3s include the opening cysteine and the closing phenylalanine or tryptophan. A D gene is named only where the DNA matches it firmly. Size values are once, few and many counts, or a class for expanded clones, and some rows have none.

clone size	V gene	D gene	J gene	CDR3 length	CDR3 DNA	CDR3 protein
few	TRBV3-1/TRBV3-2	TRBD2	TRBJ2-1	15	TGTGCCAGCAGCCGGACTAGCGGGGGGCCAAATGAGCAGTTCTTC	CASSRTSGGPNEQFF
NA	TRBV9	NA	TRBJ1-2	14	TGTGCCAGCAGCGCGGGGGTCCCCGACTATGGCTACACCTTC	CASSAGVPDYGYTF
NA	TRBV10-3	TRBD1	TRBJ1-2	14	TGTGCCATCAGTGGACAGGGGGCGGGAGTCGGCTACACCTTC	CAISGQGAGVGYTF
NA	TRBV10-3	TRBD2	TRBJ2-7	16	TGTGCCATCAGTGGGGGAGGGTTCTCAAGCTCCTACGAGCAGTACTTC	CAISGGGFSSSYEQYF
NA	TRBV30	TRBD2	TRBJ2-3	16	TGTGCCTGGAGTGTATTGAGCGGGGGGTCACCAGATACGCAGTATTTT	CAWSVLSGGSPDTQYF
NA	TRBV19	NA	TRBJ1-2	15	TGTGCCAGTAGTATCCCAGGGGTAGCTAACTATGGCTACACCTTC	CASSIPGVANYGYTF
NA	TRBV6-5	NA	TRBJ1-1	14	TGTGCCACCCATAGGACAGCGACAATCACTGAAGCTTTCTTT	CATHRTATITEAFF
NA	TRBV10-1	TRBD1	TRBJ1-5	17	TGCGCCAGCATCTGGGACAGGGGCCCCCGAGGGTGCCAGCCCCAGCATTTT	CASIWDRGPRGCQPQHF
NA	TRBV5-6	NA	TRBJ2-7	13	TGTGCCAGCAGCTCGGTCTCTCTCTACGAGCAGTACTTC	CASSSVSLYEQYF
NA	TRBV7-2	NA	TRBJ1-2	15	TGTGCCAGCAGCCGCTCGGGCAGGGGACGAGAAGGCTACACCTTC	CASSRSGRGREGYTF
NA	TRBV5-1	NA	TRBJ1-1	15	TGCGCCAGCAGCCCCCAAGGGTGGGGGCCCACTGAAGCTTTCTTT	CASSPQGWGPTEAFF
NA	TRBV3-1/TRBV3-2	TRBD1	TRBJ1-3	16	TGTGCCAGCAGCCGATTCGGGACAGCTCCTGGAAACACCATATATTTT	CASSRFGTAPGNTIYF
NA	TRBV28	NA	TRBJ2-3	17	TGTGCCAGCAGTGTACCCGGTAGGACAGCCTTCACAGATACGCAGTATTTT	CASSVPGRTAFTDTQYF
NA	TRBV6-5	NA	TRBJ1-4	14	TGTGCCAGCAAAGAGAACCACCTGATTGAAAAACTGTTTTTT	CASKENHLIEKLFF
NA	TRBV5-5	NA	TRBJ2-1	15	TGTGCCAGCAGCTTGGTACTGAGCTCCTACAATGAGCAGTTCTTC	CASSLVLSSYNEQFF
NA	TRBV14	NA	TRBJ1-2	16	TGTGCCAGCAGCCCTCTATTACTCACAGGGACCTATGGCTACACCTTC	CASSPLLLTGTYGYTF
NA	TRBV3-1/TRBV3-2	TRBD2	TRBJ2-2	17	TGTGCCAGCAGCCAAGATCCCAGCGGGAGGGGTACCGGGGAGCTGTTTTTT	CASSQDPSGRGTGELFF
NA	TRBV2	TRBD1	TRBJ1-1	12	TGTGCCAGCAGTCTTCAGACAGGGGAAGCTTTCTTT	CASSLQTGEAFF
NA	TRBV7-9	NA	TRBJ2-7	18	TGTGCCAGCAGTTCTCCCGGGGCAGGGGAAGGCATGTCCTACGAGCAGTACTTC	CASSSPGAGEGMSYEQYF
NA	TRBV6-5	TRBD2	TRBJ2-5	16	TGTGCCAGCAGTTACTCCGCGAGGCGGGGGGGAGAGACCCAGTACTTC	CASSYSARRGGETQYF
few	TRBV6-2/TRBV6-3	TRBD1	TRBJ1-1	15	TGTGCCAGCAGTAACCCACAGGGGGGGAGGACTGAAGCTTTCTTT	CASSNPQGGRTEAFF
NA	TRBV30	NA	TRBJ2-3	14	TGTGCCTGGAGGGATCTCCACGGGACAGATACGCAGTATTTT	CAWRDLHGTDTQYF
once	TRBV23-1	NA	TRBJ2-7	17	TGCGCCAGCACCCAAGGGTGGAGGGGCAAAGGGTCCTACGAGCAGTACTTC	CASTQGWRGKGSYEQYF
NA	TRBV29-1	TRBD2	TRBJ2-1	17	TGCAGCGTTGAATCCCTGACTAGCGGGTCGACATACAATGAGCAGTTCTTC	CSVESLTSGSTYNEQFF
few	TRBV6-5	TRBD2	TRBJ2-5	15	TGTGCCAGCAGTCGCCGGGGGGTGGGCCAAGAGACCCAGTACTTC	CASSRRGVGQETQYF
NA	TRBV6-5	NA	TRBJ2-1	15	TGTGCCAGCAGTTCCCCCGGAGGGGACTACAATGAGCAGTTCTTC	CASSSPGGDYNEQFF
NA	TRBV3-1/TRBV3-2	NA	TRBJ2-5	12	TGTGCCAGCAGCCAAGTCCGAGAGACCCAGTACTTC	CASSQVRETQYF
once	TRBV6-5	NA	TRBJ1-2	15	TGTGCCAGCAGTTCTGAAGGAGGTCCCTATTGGGGCTACACCTTC	CASSSEGGPYWGYTF
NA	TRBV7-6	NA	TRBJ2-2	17	TGTGCCAGCAGTCTACGGGGGCTAGCGGTTAACACCGGGGAGCTGTTTTTT	CASSLRGLAVNTGELFF
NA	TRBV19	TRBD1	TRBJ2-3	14	TGTGCCAGTAGGGGACAGGACCGGGGAGATACGCAGTATTTT	CASRGQDRGDTQYF
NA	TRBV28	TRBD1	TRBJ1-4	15	TGTGCCAGCAGTTCCGCCGGGACAGGGGATGAAAAACTGTTTTTT	CASSSAGTGDEKLFF
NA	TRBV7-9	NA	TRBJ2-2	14	TGTGCCAGCAGCCTTTTCGACGGGACCGGGGAGCTGTTTTTT	CASSLFDGTGELFF
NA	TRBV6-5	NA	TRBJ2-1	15	TGTGCCAGCAGAAACCGGGACTCCACCTACAATGAGCAGTTCTTC	CASRNRDSTYNEQFF
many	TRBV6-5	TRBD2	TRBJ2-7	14	TGTGCCAGCGGGCGGGGGACCCTTGGTAACGAGCAGTACTTC	CASGRGTLGNEQYF
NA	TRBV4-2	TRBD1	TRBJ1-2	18	TGTGCCAGCAGCCGAGACCTCGGGACAGCAGCTTCTAACTATGGCTACACCTTC	CASSRDLGTAASNYGYTF
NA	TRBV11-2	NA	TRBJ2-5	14	TGTGCCAGCAGCGCGGCGGGGGCAAAAGAGACCCAGTACTTC	CASSAAGAKETQYF
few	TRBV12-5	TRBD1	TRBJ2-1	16	TGTGCTAGTGGTCCGACAGGGGGCGGCGACTACAATGAGCAGTTCTTC	CASGPTGGGDYNEQFF
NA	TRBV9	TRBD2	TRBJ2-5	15	TGTGCCAGCAGCGTGACTAGCGGGTTCCAAGAGACCCAGTACTTC	CASSVTSGFQETQYF
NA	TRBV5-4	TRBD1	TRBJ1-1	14	TGTGCCAGCAGCTTGGAGTCAGGGGGCACTGAAGCTTTCTTT	CASSLESGGTEAFF
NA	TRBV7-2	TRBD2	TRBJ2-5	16	TGTGCCAGCAGCTTAGAAGTGCGGGGGGGCCAAGAGACCCAGTACTTC	CASSLEVRGGQETQYF
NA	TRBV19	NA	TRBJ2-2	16	TGTGCCAGTAGTGTTATCCCGCTTCTAGACACCGGGGAGCTGTTTTTT	CASSVIPLLDTGELFF
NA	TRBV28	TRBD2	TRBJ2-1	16	TGTGCCAGCAGCCCCCCACTGGGGCGGGAGTGGAATGAGCAGTTCTTC	CASSPPLGREWNEQFF
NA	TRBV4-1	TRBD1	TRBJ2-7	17	TGCGCCAGCAGCCCGAGGGGGACAGGACCTAACCCCTACGAGCAGTACTTC	CASSPRGTGPNPYEQYF
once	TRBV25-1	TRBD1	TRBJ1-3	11	TGTGCCAGCAGTGGGGGACAGTCAGTATATTTT	CASSGGQSVYF
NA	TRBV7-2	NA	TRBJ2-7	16	TGTGCCAGCAGCTTATGGGGGGGGCCGAGCTCCTACGAGCAGTACTTC	CASSLWGGPSSYEQYF
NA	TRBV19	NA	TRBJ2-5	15	TGTGCCAGTAGTATCAAGGGGTTACTCCAAGAGACCCAGTACTTC	CASSIKGLLQETQYF
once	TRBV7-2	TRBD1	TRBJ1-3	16	TGTGCCAGCAGCTCCTTTACAGGGGGCGCTGGAAACACCATATATTTT	CASSSFTGGAGNTIYF
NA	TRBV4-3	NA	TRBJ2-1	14	TGCGCCAGCAGCCAAGAACCAGGTATCGGTGAGCAGTTCTTC	CASSQEPGIGEQFF
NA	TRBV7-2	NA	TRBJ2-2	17	TGTGCCAGCAGCTTAGCGTTGGCGGGGATAAACACCGGGGAGCTGTTTTTT	CASSLALAGINTGELFF
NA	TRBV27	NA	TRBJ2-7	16	TGTGCCAGCAGTTCCCTAGGTGTCGGGGAATCCTACGAGCAGTACTTC	CASSSLGVGESYEQYF
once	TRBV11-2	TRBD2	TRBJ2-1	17	TGTGCCAGCAGCTTAGGATCAATAGCGGGGGGTAACAATGAGCAGTTCTTC	CASSLGSIAGGNNEQFF
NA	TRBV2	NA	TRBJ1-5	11	TGTGCCAGCAGTCTGAATCAGCCCCAGCATTTT	CASSLNQPQHF
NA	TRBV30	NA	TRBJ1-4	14	TGTGCCTGGAGTAGGGCAGGGACTAATGAAAAACTGTTTTTT	CAWSRAGTNEKLFF
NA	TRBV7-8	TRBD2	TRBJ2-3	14	TGTGCCAGCAGATATAGCGGGAGGGGGGATACGCAGTATTTT	CASRYSGRGDTQYF
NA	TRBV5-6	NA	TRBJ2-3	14	TGTGCCAGCAGCTTGATCGCCGCGGGGGATACGCAGTATTTT	CASSLIAAGDTQYF